This T cell receptor beta chain originates from a study of human T cells and chemical hapten exposure. The time point here: patch test 1, 2 weeks after DPC sensitization. Treatment here: therapeutic diphenylcyclopropenone sensitization with weekly scalp DPC. TCRdb redid the calling of the RACE reads with MiXCR, one entry per CDR3 protein. Seen here are some 350,000 distinct CDR3 sequences, about 7% observed once, and the top ten hold roughly 8%. The receptor comes from a woman between 18 and 29 years old with alopecia areata. Some clones in this sample may be carry-over from other donors' samples. The starting material was whole blood, obtained in connection with sensitization to the hapten diphenylcyclopropenone (DPC).

As DNA, the CDR3 is TGTGCCATCATGTCTGCGGGCGCCCAAGAGACCCAGTACTTC. Translating gives CAIMSAGAQETQYF. The chain links TRBV10-3 to TRBJ2-5; D may be TRBD2 (5 bases). V was cut by 7 bases and J by 1 base, with 13 bases left in between. There are 14 residues in the CDR3. Germline-derived CDR1 and CDR2 are ENHRY and SYGVKD.